These 17 T cell receptor beta chains were sequenced from one sample in a study of cytomegalovirus exposure and HLA in healthy donors. The PCR employed 60 Vbeta primers together with 13 Jbeta primers. Assay: immunoSEQ multiplex PCR; the TCRdb copy retains only in-frame clones and omits some. This sample carries more than 150,000 clones, roughly 80% of them seen once, and the ten largest clones take 3.5% to 4%. The sample was PBMCs. These receptors were obtained from a man aged 45-65 years in good health and CMV-seronegative.

The chain combines TRBV5-1 with TRBJ1-6; no definite D call. V lost 2 bases, J lost 0 bases, and 9 bases lay in between. Germline CDR1 reads SGHRS; CDR2 reads YFSETQ. The CDR3 covers 16 residues. The CDR3 sequence is CASSFSPSSYNSPLHF. Written as DNA, the CDR3 is TGCGCCAGCAGCTTTAGTCCAAGCTCCTATAATTCACCCCTCCACTTT. Looking up the rest from reference TRBV5-1 and TRBJ1-6 gives the full variable domain: KAGVTQTPRYLIKTRGQQVTLSCSPISGHRSVSWYQQTPGQGLQFLFEYFSETQRNKGNFPGRFSGRQFSNSRSEMNVSTLELGDSALYLCASSFSPSSYNSPLHFGNGTRLTVT.

This clone was observed a few times. Within the sample, other DNA sequences also encode this same CDR3. The chain combines TRBV18 with TRBJ2-2, with D tentatively TRBD2 (6 bases). In germline, CDR1 is KGHSH, CDR2 LQKENI. The V end lost 3 bases, the J end lost 6 bases, and 17 bases lay between the germline ends. This CDR3 contains 16 residues. This CDR3 is CASSPMDLSGAGELFF. The DNA of the CDR3 is TGTGCCAGCTCACCGATGGATCTTAGCGGTGCCGGGGAGCTGTTTTTT.

The table lists this clone with a count of one. The V and J genes are TRBV5-6 and TRBJ2-2; 7 nucleotides line up with TRBD1. Trimming took 4 bases from V and 2 from J; bases not matched to a gene: 8. The germline V gene has CDR1 SGHDT and CDR2 YYEEEE. The CDR3 spans 16 residues. The CDR3, as DNA: TGTGCCAGCAGCCAGCTGCCAGGGGGAAACACCGGGGAGCTGTTTTTT. This sequence encodes CASSQLPGGNTGELFF.

The chain links TRBV11-2 to TRBJ2-6; D gene ambiguous. This CDR3 contains 14 residues. The germline gives CDR1 SGHAT, CDR2 FQNNGV. V was shortened by 3 bases and J by 1 base, with 4 bases between the two germline ends. CDR3 coding DNA: TGTGCCAGCAGCTTTAAATCTGGGGCCAACGTCCTGACTTTC. Translated, it gives CASSFKSGANVLTF.

This sequence joins TRBV7-9 and TRBJ1-5; 10 bases are shared with TRBD1. Per germline, CDR1 SEHNR and CDR2 FQNEAQ (reference sequence). This CDR3 comprises 15 residues. The trim removed 5 bases at V and 2 bases at J, leaving 3 bases unmatched. The DNA of the CDR3 is TGTGCCAGCAGCCCAGGGACAGGGGGCAATCAGCCCCAGCATTTT. Its translation: CASSPGTGGNQPQHF.

The genes are TRBV10-3 and TRBJ1-2; the match to TRBD1 covers 9 bases. V trimming: 2 bases; J trimming: 7 bases; junction bases outside the gene matches: 5. The CDR3 spans 14 residues. The germline CDR1 and CDR2 sequences are ENHRY and SYGVKD. CDR3 protein: CAISEPGQGGGYTF. The CDR3 coding sequence is TGTGCCATCAGTGAGCCGGGACAGGGTGGTGGCTACACCTTC.

The rearrangement links TRBV5-4 to TRBJ1-6; D is unclear. Germline V gene data show CDR1 as SGHNT and CDR2 as YYREEE (reference sequence). This CDR3 has 16 residues. V was clipped by 4 bases and J by 2 bases, with 13 bases between them. CDR3 loop: CASSIGRTTYNSPLHF. The CDR3 coding sequence is TGTGCCAGCAGCATCGGACGGACTACCTATAATTCACCCCTCCACTTT.

This clone has more than one count but fewer than ten. V and J are TRBV19 and TRBJ1-2, with 8 bases identical to TRBD1. The CDR3 runs to 14 residues. Per the germline V gene, CDR1 is LNHDA and CDR2 is SQIVND (reference sequence). J was trimmed by 4 bases and V by 4 bases; bases with no gene match: 5. The CDR3 region has the DNA TGTGCCAGTAGTACCCGGGACAGGCTCTATGGCTACACCTTC. This codes for CASSTRDRLYGYTF.

The rearrangement joins TRBV14 to TRBJ2-5; TRBD1 is a possible D gene (6 bases). The DNA end is more similar to TRBJ2-7, so the J call may be wrong. The CDR3 is made up of 13 amino acids. Germline values: CDR1 SGHDN, CDR2 FVKESK. CDR3 region: CASRMTGSYEQYF. The CDR3 bases are TGTGCCAGCAGGATGACAGGATCCTACGAGCAGTACTTC.

V usage is TRBV12-5 and J usage is TRBJ2-7, with TRBD1 matching 7 bases. Germline values: CDR1 LGHNT, CDR2 FRNRAP. The CDR3 loop spans 15 amino acids. Unmatched junction bases numbered 7, after V lost 2 bases and J lost 3 bases. The CDR3 region has the DNA TGTGCTAGTGGTTTGAGGGGGCAAAGCTTCTACGAGCAGTACTTC. This sequence encodes CASGLRGQSFYEQYF.

The rearrangement joins TRBV7-2 to TRBJ1-2, with 8 nucleotides matching TRBD1. CDR3 length: 17 residues. Unmatched junction bases numbered 11, after V lost 4 bases and J lost 1 base. Per the germline V gene, CDR1 is SGHTA and CDR2 is FQGNSA. For the CDR3, the DNA is TGTGCCAGCAGCTCAACGGGACAGGCTCGCCGTAACTATGGCTACACCTTC. Amino acid sequence: CASSSTGQARRNYGYTF. The whole variable domain, remainder taken from reference TRBV7-2 and TRBJ1-2, is GAGVSQSPSNKVTEKGKDVELRCDPISGHTALYWYRQSLGQGLEFLIYFQGNSAPDKSGLPSDRFSAERTGGSVSTLTIQRTQQEDSAVYLCASSSTGQARRNYGYTFGSGTRLTVV.

This chain joins TRBV27 and TRBJ2-3, with D tentatively TRBD1 (7 bases). The CDR3 length is 15 residues. In germline, CDR1 is MNHEY, CDR2 SMNVEV (reference sequence). The V end was cut by 1 base, the J end by 3 bases, with 11 bases between. The CDR3 sequence is CASSLYRGGTDTQYF. The CDR3 DNA sequence: TGTGCCAGCAGTTTATACAGGGGAGGTACAGATACGCAGTATTTT.

The CDR3 DNA is TGTGCCAGCAGCTGGACTGGTCTGGAGACCCAGTACTTC. Translating gives CASSWTGLETQYF. The chain links TRBV5-6 to TRBJ2-5; TRBD2 is a possible D gene (5 bases). Germline CDR1 reads SGHDT; CDR2 reads YYEEEE. This CDR3 has 13 residues. The V end lost 3 bases, the J end lost 5 bases, and 11 bases lay between the germline ends. Drawing the rest from reference TRBV5-6 and TRBJ2-5, the complete variable domain is DAGVTQSPTHLIKTRGQQVTLRCSPKSGHDTVSWYQQALGQGPQFIFQYYEEEERQRGNFPDRFSGHQFPNYSSELNVNALLLGDSALYLCASSWTGLETQYFGPGTRLLVL.

This clone appeared a few times. The rearrangement joins TRBV7-9 to TRBJ1-2; D not certain. Germline values: CDR1 SEHNR, CDR2 FQNEAQ (reference sequence). CDR3 length: 14 amino acids. The V end was cut by 1 base, the J end by 5 bases, with 11 bases between. The CDR3 loop is CASSLVQQAYGYTF. In DNA form, the CDR3 reads TGTGCCAGCAGCTTAGTACAGCAGGCTTATGGCTACACCTTC.

V and J are TRBV15 and TRBJ1-1; D is uncertain. The V end was cut by 1 base, the J end by 3 bases, with 6 bases between. Germline CDR1 LNHNV, CDR2 YYDKDF (reference sequence). The CDR3 is 13 residues long. The CDR3 region is CATSRGLHTEAFF. Here the CDR3 DNA reads TGTGCCACCAGCAGAGGTCTCCACACTGAAGCTTTCTTT.

This chain uses TRBV5-6 with TRBJ2-1; 10 nucleotides align to TRBD2. J lost 9 bases, V lost 1 base, and 19 bases had no gene match. CDR3 length: 19 residues. Per germline, CDR1 SGHDT and CDR2 YYEEEE. The CDR3 DNA reads TGTGCCAGCAGCTTGAGCCCCACTAGGAGCGGGGGGGCGGAGGGTGAGCAGTTCTTC. Translation gives CASSLSPTRSGGAEGEQFF.

This chain joins TRBV27 and TRBJ2-7; weak D call: TRBD1 (5 bases). V shed 2 bases and J shed 5 bases, with 16 bases lying between them. The CDR3 has 15 amino acids. CDR1 MNHEY and CDR2 SMNVEV come from the germline V gene (reference sequence). CDR3 coding DNA: TGTGCCAGCAGTTTAAGTTTCGGCCAGGGCAACGAGCAGTACTTC. Its protein product is CASSLSFGQGNEQYF.